This T cell receptor (beta chain) was documented in a study of vaccination effects on CD4 cells after COVID-19. Produced via immunoSEQ multiplex PCR; TCRdb's table is partial and in-frame only. The sample lists around 30,000 clones, roughly 74% occurring once. Between the trimmed V and J ends, which lost 1 base and 7 bases, there was a span of 13 bases. Germline CDR1 reads MNHNS; CDR2 reads SASEGT. CDR3 length equals 14 residues. Concerning this clone itself: The antigen is unknown.

Expansion with viral peptide pools was applied to antigen-specific CD4+ T cells by the ViraFEST assay prior to sequencing. With about ten days of culture completed, CD4+ T cells were isolated. Either the BNT162b2 or mRNA-1273 vaccine was given to participants in two doses. Sequenced material: CD4+ T cells from PBMCs cultured with HCoV-OC43 spike peptides, taken after COVID-19 vaccination. The subset is: HCoV-OC43 spike overlapping peptide pool stimulation. This clonotype was sampled from a human donor who received a COVID-19 vaccine. The V and J genes are TRBV6-1 and TRBJ1-2, with D hard to call. The CDR3 nucleotides read TGTGCCAGCAGTGAAGTCGGGCGTCCGGCTGGCTACACCTTC. Protein sequence: CASSEVGRPAGYTF.